The text below deals with one T cell receptor beta chain. Losses at the gene ends were 6 bases for V and 7 bases for J; bases not matched to a gene: 6. This CDR3 region has 13 residues. Germline values: CDR1 MNHEY, CDR2 SVGAGI. In the authors' workflow: Amplification of reference gene primers provided the estimated nucleated cell counts. Measured with immunoSEQ multiplex PCR; TCRdb has only the in-frame clones, and not every one. The V and J calls and the clone size are those of that table, but D and trimming were determined from the DNA. The sample carries some 35,000 clones, around 80% recorded once. These data come from a study of blood T cell repertoires in COVID-19. Background on the study: Acute and convalescent COVID-19 specimens originated in the United States, Italy and Spain.

The chain links TRBV6-5 to TRBJ2-3; TRBD1 matches at 8 bases. Sequenced sample: peripheral blood. This receptor was obtained from a man older than 75 with active or convalescent COVID-19. Here the CDR3 reads CASRPTGENTQYF. CDR3 in DNA: TGTGCCAGCAGGCCGACAGGGGAAAATACGCAGTATTTT.